The clone carrying this T cell receptor beta chain is medium-sized. Extracted RNA was reverse transcribed into cDNA, the sequencing template. This table comes from immunoSEQ multiplex PCR, and its TCRdb copy is limited to in-frame clones, with some not included. Among fewer than 150,000 clones listed, roughly two thirds were seen once. The sample belongs to a study of CD8+ T cells in alopecia areata. Trimming cost V 2 bases and J 2 bases, with 8 bases left between them. Germline values: CDR1 ENHRY, CDR2 SYGVKD. CDR3 length equals 14 residues. This chain links TRBV10-3 with TRBJ2-3, with a possible D match to TRBD1 (6 bases). Sequencing was performed on CD4+ T cells sorted from blood. The TCR was taken from a human donor in good health. The CDR3 DNA reads as TGTGCCATCAGTGAGGCAGGGGACACAGATACGCAGTATTTT. Amino acid sequence: CAISEAGDTDTQYF.